The 18 T cell receptor beta chains presented below share a single source sample, sequenced in a study of blood T cell repertoires in COVID-19. The protocol was immunoSEQ multiplex PCR, while the TCRdb copy is restricted to in-frame clones and leaves out a portion. The repertoire holds around 460,000 clones, 70% to 90% seen once, with 0.8% to 0.85% in the top ten. The specimen was peripheral blood. The receptors stem from a man between 18 and 35 years old with COVID-19, enrolled during active disease.

This chain uses TRBV4-1 with TRBJ1-5, with D perhaps matching TRBD1 (5 bases). Germline CDR1 is MGHRA and CDR2 is YSYEKL. The CDR3 is 15 amino acids. Deletions cut 8 bases from V and 3 bases from J, with 17 bases between. The CDR3 nucleotides read TGCGCCAGCGCCCTTCGGGGGGGAACCAATCAGCCCCAGCATTTT. This sequence encodes CASALRGGTNQPQHF.

The chain is built from TRBV11-1 and TRBJ2-1; the D gene is possibly TRBD2 (6 bases). Trimming cost V 1 base and J 9 bases, with 19 bases left between them. Germline V CDR1 and CDR2: SGHAT, FQDESV (reference sequence). The CDR3 has 16 residues. The CDR3 nucleotides read TGTGCCAGCAGCTTAGAGGAGACTAGGGCAGACTTTGAGCAGTTCTTC. Translating it yields CASSLEETRADFEQFF.

V and J are TRBV6-5 and TRBJ1-5, with D hard to call. CDR3 length: 14 amino acids. The germline V and J ends were trimmed by 6 bases and 6 bases, with 15 bases remaining between them. Germline CDR1 reads MNHEY; CDR2 reads SVGAGI. Here the CDR3 reads CASSAGFIVQPQHF. CDR3 DNA: TGTGCCAGCAGCGCGGGATTCATCGTTCAGCCCCAGCATTTT.

J is TRBJ1-2 and V is TRBV6-6, with 7 bases identical to TRBD1. This CDR3 is 13 amino acids long. Per the germline V gene, CDR1 is MNHNY and CDR2 is SVGAGI (reference sequence). Trimming removed 2 bases from V and 7 bases from J; junction bases left unmatched: 4. The CDR3 coding sequence is TGTGCCAGCAGTTACGACAGGGTGGGTGGCTACACCTTC. Its translation: CASSYDRVGGYTF.

The chain links TRBV7-6 to TRBJ2-7; D is possibly TRBD2 (6 bases). The V end was cut by 5 bases, the J end by 2 bases, with 19 bases between. This CDR3 comprises 16 residues. The germline V gene encodes CDR1 SGHVS and CDR2 FNYEAQ. The CDR3 coding sequence is TGTGCCAGCAGCGAATCGGACCGACAGCGGGCCTACGAGCAGTACTTC. This encodes CASSESDRQRAYEQYF.

The table lists this clone with a count of one. The CDR3 bases are TGTGCCAGCAGTTTAGAGAGGATAGGGAGTTCACCCCTCCACTTT. Amino acids: CASSLERIGSSPLHF. V usage is TRBV27 and J usage is TRBJ1-6; D is uncertain. Deletions cut 2 bases from V and 9 bases from J, with 14 bases between. The CDR3 spans 15 residues. Germline V gene lookup returns CDR1 MNHEY and CDR2 SMNVEV (reference sequence).

The chain couples TRBV7-9 to TRBJ2-5, with TRBD1 as a possible D gene (6 bases). Germline V gene sequence: CDR1 SEHNR, CDR2 FQNEAQ (reference sequence). V gave up 11 bases and J gave up 5 bases, with 15 bases separating them. This CDR3 has 12 residues. Here the CDR3 reads CAGQQGPETQYF. DNA for the CDR3: TGTGCCGGGCAACAGGGACCTGAGACCCAGTACTTC.

The V call is TRBV14, the J call TRBJ2-1; TRBD2 matches at 9 bases. CDR1 is SGHDN, CDR2 FVKESK, per germline. This CDR3 is built from 17 residues. The junction had 13 bases not matched to a gene; V was cut back by 0 bases and J by 10 bases. CDR3 in DNA: TGTGCCAGCAGCCAAGAACGTGGGCTAGCGGGATTACAGGAGCAGTTCTTC. This translates into CASSQERGLAGLQEQFF.

The rearrangement uses TRBV27 and TRBJ2-5, with D possibly matching TRBD2 (6 bases). The ends were cut back, 5 bases at V and 5 bases at J, with 18 bases in the middle. There are 15 residues in the CDR3. Per the germline V gene, CDR1 is MNHEY and CDR2 is SMNVEV (reference sequence). The CDR3 spells CASSQKLAILETQYF. In nucleotides, the CDR3 is TGTGCCAGCAGTCAAAAACTAGCAATTCTGGAGACCCAGTACTTC.

The chain recombines TRBV6-5 with TRBJ2-2; 8 bases are a match to TRBD1. The CDR3 has 15 residues. Losses at the gene ends were 6 bases for V and 3 bases for J; bases not matched to a gene: 6. The germline CDR1 and CDR2 sequences are MNHEY and SVGAGI. This CDR3 is CASRQGARDTGELFF. CDR3 bases: TGTGCCAGCAGGCAGGGGGCGCGGGACACCGGGGAGCTGTTTTTT.

This rearrangement joins TRBV14 to TRBJ2-1, with a tentative D call TRBD2 (5 bases). V was pared by 4 bases and J by 0 bases, with 10 bases between. Germline lookup yields CDR1 SGHDN and CDR2 FVKESK. The CDR3 is made up of 15 amino acids. The CDR3 coding sequence is TGTGCCAGCAGCCTAGGACTCTACTCCTACAATGAGCAGTTCTTC. Protein product: CASSLGLYSYNEQFF.

This clone was seen only a few times. In nucleotides, the CDR3 is TGTGCCAGTAGTTTCCGGGTCAACCCCTCCTACAATGAGCAGTTCTTC. Encoded protein: CASSFRVNPSYNEQFF. The chain has TRBV19 and TRBJ2-1, with unresolved D. With 5 bases removed from V and 0 bases from J, the gap between germline ends came to 14 bases. Per the germline V gene, CDR1 is LNHDA and CDR2 is SQIVND (reference sequence). CDR3 size: 16 residues.

The chain links TRBV2 to TRBJ2-5, with 10 bases fitting TRBD1. V lost 6 bases to trimming and J lost 1 base; unmatched junction nucleotides: 2. The CDR3 extends over 14 amino acids. Germline values: CDR1 SNHLY, CDR2 FYNNEI. This CDR3 is CASRGQGPQETQYF. The CDR3 DNA is TGTGCCAGCAGGGGACAGGGGCCCCAAGAGACCCAGTACTTC.

The J gene is TRBJ2-5, the V gene TRBV7-3, with D possibly TRBD1 on 6 matching bases. The V and J ends lost 0 bases and 4 bases respectively, with 12 bases between them. CDR3 size: 15 residues. CDR1 is SGHTA, CDR2 FQGTGA, per germline. The CDR3 sequence is CASSLTPGARETQYF. The CDR3 coding sequence is TGTGCCAGCAGCTTAACTCCAGGGGCACGAGAGACCCAGTACTTC.

V is TRBV6-6 and J is TRBJ2-1; 8 nucleotides line up with TRBD2. Germline CDR1 MNHNY, CDR2 SVGAGI (reference sequence). This CDR3 region has 16 residues. Losses at the gene ends were 0 bases for V and 9 bases for J; bases not matched to a gene: 10. The CDR3, as DNA: TGTGCCAGCAGTTACTCGAACGGGGGGGGCTGGGGTGAGCAGTTCTTC. Its protein is CASSYSNGGGWGEQFF.

CDR3 nucleotides: TGTGCCAGCAGAGAGACTAGCGGGGATACGCAGTATTTT. Encoded protein: CASRETSGDTQYF. The J gene is TRBJ2-3, the V gene TRBV2; 10 nucleotides align to TRBD2. The germline V gene encodes CDR1 SNHLY and CDR2 FYNNEI. The CDR3 totals 13 residues. With V trimmed by 6 bases and J by 6 bases, 3 bases remained unmatched.

This chain joins TRBV14 and TRBJ1-2; TRBD1 is a possible D gene (6 bases). The CDR3 extends over 16 amino acids. CDR1 and CDR2 from the germline V gene are SGHDN and FVKESK. Trimming removed 2 bases from V and 7 bases from J, with 20 bases in between. The CDR3 loop reads CASSQWRAGALSGYTF. CDR3 in DNA: TGTGCCAGCAGCCAATGGCGGGCAGGGGCCTTAAGTGGCTACACCTTC.

In DNA, the CDR3 is TGTGCCAGTAGCACCGGGACAGGGCTCGTGAACACTGAAGCTTTCTTT. This sequence encodes CASSTGTGLVNTEAFF. The genes are TRBV19 and TRBJ1-1; TRBD1 matches at 9 bases. Germline V gives CDR1 LNHDA, CDR2 SQIVND (reference sequence). Germline trimming cut 6 bases from V and 0 bases from J; bases unmatched to any gene: 8. The CDR3 consists of 16 residues.